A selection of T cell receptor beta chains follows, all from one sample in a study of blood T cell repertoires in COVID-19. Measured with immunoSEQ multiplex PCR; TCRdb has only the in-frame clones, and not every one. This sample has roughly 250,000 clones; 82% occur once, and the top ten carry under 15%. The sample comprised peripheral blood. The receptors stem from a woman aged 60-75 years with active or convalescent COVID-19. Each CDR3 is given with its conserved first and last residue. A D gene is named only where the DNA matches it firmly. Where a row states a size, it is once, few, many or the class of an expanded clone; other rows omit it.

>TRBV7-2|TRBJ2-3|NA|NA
CASSLGAGVQRDTQYF
TGTGCCAGCAGCTTAGGGGCAGGGGTTCAAAGAGATACGCAGTATTTT
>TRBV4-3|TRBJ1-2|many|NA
CASSEGRYGYTF
TGCGCCAGCAGCGAAGGCCGGTATGGCTACACCTTC
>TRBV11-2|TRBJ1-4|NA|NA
CASSLRQGTQATNEKLFF
TGTGCCAGCAGCTTAAGGCAGGGGACCCAAGCAACTAATGAAAAACTGTTTTTT
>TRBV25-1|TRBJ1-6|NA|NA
CASSISTNSPLHF
TGTGCCAGCAGTATTTCTACCAATTCACCCCTCCACTTT
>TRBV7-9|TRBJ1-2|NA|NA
CASSLVSRVQGYTF
TGTGCCAGCAGCTTAGTTTCGAGGGTTCAGGGCTACACCTTC
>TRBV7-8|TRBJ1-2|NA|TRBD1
CASSRYVQGDYGYTF
TGTGCCAGCAGCAGATACGTTCAGGGGGACTATGGCTACACCTTC
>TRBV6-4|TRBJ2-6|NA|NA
CASSRMESVSGANVLTF
TGTGCCAGTTCTCGCATGGAAAGCGTATCTGGGGCCAACGTCCTGACTTTC
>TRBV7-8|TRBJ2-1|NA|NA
CASSPRVTNEQFF
TGTGCCAGCAGCCCCCGGGTCACCAATGAGCAGTTCTTC
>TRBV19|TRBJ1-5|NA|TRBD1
CASSTLDRVGWDQPQHF
TGTGCCAGTAGTACGCTCGACAGGGTCGGGTGGGATCAGCCCCAGCATTTT
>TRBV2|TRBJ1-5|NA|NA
CASTKEGGDNQPQHF
TGTGCCAGCACCAAAGAGGGGGGGGATAATCAGCCCCAGCATTTT
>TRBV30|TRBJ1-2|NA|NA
CARSPTRIYGYTF
TGTGCCCGGTCCCCCACTAGGATCTATGGCTACACCTTC